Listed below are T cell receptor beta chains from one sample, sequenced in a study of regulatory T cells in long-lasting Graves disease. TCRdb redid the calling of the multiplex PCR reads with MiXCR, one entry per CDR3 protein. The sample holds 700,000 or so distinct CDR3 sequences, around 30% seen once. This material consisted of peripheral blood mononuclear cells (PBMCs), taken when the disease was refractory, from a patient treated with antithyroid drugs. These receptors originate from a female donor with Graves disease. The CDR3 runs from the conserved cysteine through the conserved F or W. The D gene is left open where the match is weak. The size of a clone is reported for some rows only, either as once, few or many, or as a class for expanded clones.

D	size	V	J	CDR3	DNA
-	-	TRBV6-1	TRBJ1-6	CASSESKGSNSPLHF	TGTGCCAGCAGTGAGAGTAAGGGGTCTAATTCACCCCTCCACTTT
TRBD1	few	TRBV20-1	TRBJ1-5	CSAKDRVSNQPQHF	TGCAGTGCTAAAGACAGGGTGAGCAATCAGCCCCAGCATTTT
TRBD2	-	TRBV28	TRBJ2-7	CASTERGGGPYEQYF	TGTGCCAGCACCGAACGGGGGGGTGGCCCCTACGAGCAGTACTTC
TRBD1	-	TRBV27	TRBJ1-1	CASSLSMGDRDEFPEAFF	TGTGCCAGCAGTTTATCGATGGGGGACAGGGATGAATTCCCTGAAGCTTTCTTT
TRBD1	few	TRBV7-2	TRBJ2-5	CASSLLPDRGETQYF	TGTGCCAGCAGCCTTCTTCCCGACAGGGGTGAGACCCAGTACTTC
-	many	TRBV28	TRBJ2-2	CATPLDLAPKNTGELFF	TGTGCCACCCCCTTGGACTTAGCGCCCAAGAACACCGGGGAGCTGTTTTTT
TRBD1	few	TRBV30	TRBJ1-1	CAWSRQGRAFF	TGTGCCTGGAGTCGACAGGGAAGGGCTTTCTTT
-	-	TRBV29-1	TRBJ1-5	CSVGDGVNQPQHF	TGCAGCGTCGGGGACGGAGTCAATCAGCCCCAGCATTTT
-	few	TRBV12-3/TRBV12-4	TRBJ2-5	CASSLRLGGETQYF	TGTGCCAGCAGTTTAAGGCTGGGAGGAGAGACCCAGTACTTC
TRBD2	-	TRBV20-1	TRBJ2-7	CSARPGRAFSGQYF	TGCAGTGCTAGGCCCGGGAGGGCCTTTAGCGGGCAGTACTTC
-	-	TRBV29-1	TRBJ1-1	CSATKGAEAFF	TGCAGCGCCACCAAGGGAGCAGAAGCTTTCTTT
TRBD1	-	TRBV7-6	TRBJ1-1	CASSLNLGTGDAFF	TGTGCCAGCAGCCTCAACCTAGGGACAGGGGACGCTTTCTTT
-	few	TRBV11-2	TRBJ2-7	CASSLAAVRNYEQYF	TGTGCCAGCAGCTTAGCAGCGGTTCGGAACTACGAGCAGTACTTC
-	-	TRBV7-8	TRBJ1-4	CASSLKVSGKLFF	TGTGCCAGCAGCTTAAAGGTCTCCGGAAAACTGTTTTTT
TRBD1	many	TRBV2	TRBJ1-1	CASSYPDRMNTEAFF	TGTGCCAGCAGTTACCCGGACAGGATGAACACTGAAGCTTTCTTT
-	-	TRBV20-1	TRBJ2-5	CSARARASQETQYF	TGCAGTGCTAGAGCCAGGGCTAGCCAAGAGACCCAGTACTTC
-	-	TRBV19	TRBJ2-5	CASSIASSQETQYF	TGTGCCAGTAGTATAGCCAGTAGCCAAGAGACCCAGTACTTC
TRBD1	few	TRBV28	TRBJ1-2	CASSTTGTATSNYGYTF	TGTGCCAGCAGTACAACCGGGACAGCTACATCTAACTATGGCTACACCTTC
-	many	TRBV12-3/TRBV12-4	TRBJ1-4	CASSPRGSGEKLFF	TGTGCCAGCAGTCCTAGGGGGAGCGGTGAAAAACTGTTTTTT
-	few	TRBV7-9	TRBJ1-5	CASSFDWKGNQPQHF	TGTGCCAGCAGCTTCGACTGGAAAGGCAATCAGCCCCAGCATTTT
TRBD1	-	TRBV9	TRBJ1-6	CASSQEVGQGASLHF	TGTGCCAGCAGCCAAGAGGTGGGACAGGGAGCGTCCCTCCACTTT
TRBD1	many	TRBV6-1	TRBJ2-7	CASSEAMGQGTVIYEQYF	TGTGCCAGCAGTGAAGCCATGGGACAGGGGACGGTAATCTACGAGCAGTACTTC
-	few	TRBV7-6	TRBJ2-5	CASSFGPLMETQYF	TGTGCCAGCAGCTTCGGGCCGTTAATGGAGACCCAGTACTTC
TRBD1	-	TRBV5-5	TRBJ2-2	CASSFGTVNTGEPFF	TGTGCCAGCAGCTTCGGGACAGTGAACACCGGGGAGCCGTTTTTT
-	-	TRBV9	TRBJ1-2	CASTGYGYTF	TGTGCCAGCACCGGATATGGCTACACCTTC
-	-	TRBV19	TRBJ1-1	CASRPATEPNTEAFF	TGTGCCAGCCGCCCCGCGACAGAGCCGAACACTGAAGCTTTCTTT
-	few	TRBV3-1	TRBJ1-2	CASSQEGPHYGYTF	TGTGCCAGCAGCCAAGAGGGACCTCACTATGGCTACACCTTC
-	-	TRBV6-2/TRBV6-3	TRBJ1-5	CASSYRNGNQPQHF	TGTGCCAGCAGTTATAGGAACGGCAATCAGCCCCAGCATTTT
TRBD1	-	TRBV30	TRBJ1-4	CAWSVSVRPGGNLFF	TGTGCCTGGAGTGTAAGCGTAAGGCCAGGGGGCAATCTGTTTTTT
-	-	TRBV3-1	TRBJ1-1	CASSQDPPWRNTEAFF	TGTGCCAGCAGCCAAGATCCCCCCTGGAGGAACACTGAAGCTTTCTTT
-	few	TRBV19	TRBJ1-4	CASSIGEKLFF	TGTGCCAGTAGTATCGGAGAAAAACTGTTTTTT
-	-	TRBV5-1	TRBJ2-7	CASSLETGARYEQYF	TGCGCCAGCAGCTTGGAAACGGGAGCACGGTACGAGCAGTACTTC
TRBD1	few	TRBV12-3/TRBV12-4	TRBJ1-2	CASRTLDRGFNDGYTF	TGTGCCAGCAGAACATTGGACAGGGGGTTTAACGATGGCTACACCTTC
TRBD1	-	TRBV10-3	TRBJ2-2	CAILGTGKNTGELFF	TGTGCCATCCTAGGGACAGGGAAGAACACCGGGGAGCTGTTTTTT
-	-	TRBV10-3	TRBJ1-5	CAISDMSNQGPQHF	TGTGCCATCAGTGATATGTCAAACCAGGGGCCCCAGCATTTT
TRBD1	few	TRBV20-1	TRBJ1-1	CSAPEGDRANTEAFF	TGCAGTGCTCCCGAGGGGGACAGGGCCAACACTGAAGCTTTCTTT
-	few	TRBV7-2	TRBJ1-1	CASSLVFQGRTRNTEAFF	TGTGCCAGCAGCTTAGTTTTCCAGGGCAGGACTAGGAACACTGAAGCTTTCTTT
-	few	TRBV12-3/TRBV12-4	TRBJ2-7	CASSFRRVSYEQYF	TGTGCCAGCAGTTTTAGGAGGGTCTCCTACGAGCAGTACTTC